This paragraph covers one T cell receptor beta chain sequence. Its antigen is currently unknown. The CDR3 runs 13 residues. The germline gives CDR1 MNHNS, CDR2 SASEGT. The germline V and J ends were trimmed by 4 bases and 11 bases, with 12 bases remaining between them. Time point indicated: persistent/refractory GD, antithyroid drugs over 5 years with positive TRAb. Researchers made the TCR library from RNA that was extracted from PBMCs. With iRepertoire HTBI primers and Arm-PCR of CDR3 regions, TCR beta libraries were built. TCRdb reprocessed the multiplex PCR reads via MiXCR and lists one record per CDR3 protein. The table has about 450,000 distinct CDR3 sequences, about a quarter seen once. The entry originates in a study of regulatory T cells in long-lasting Graves disease. Overall study context: Persistent Graves' disease required over 5 years of antithyroid drugs and positive TSH receptor antibodies.

Findings and caveats of the study: Newly diagnosed patients had higher TCR diversity than persistent Graves' patients did. Persistent disease favored TRBV28, TRBJ1-2 and TRBJ2-5. Blood alone, not thyroid tissue, was studied.

The TCR was taken from a female donor with Graves disease. The V and J genes are TRBV6-1 and TRBJ1-6; D is undetermined. The sample was peripheral blood mononuclear cells (PBMCs), taken when the disease was refractory, from a patient treated with antithyroid drugs. CDR3 region: CASSARFIPPLHF. The CDR3, as DNA: TGTGCCAGCAGTGCCAGATTCATCCCACCCCTCCACTTT.